There are a few counts of the clone carrying this T cell receptor beta chain. Antigen specificity is unknown. As every portion of the isolated RNA was reverse transcribed, the sequencing read expressed TCRB transcripts. This table comes from immunoSEQ multiplex PCR, and its TCRdb copy is limited to in-frame clones, with some not included. The table lists hundreds of thousands of clones, around 9.9% of them singletons. This entry is derived from a study of beta chain features in type 1 diabetes. There are 16 residues in the CDR3. V gave up 0 bases and J gave up 4 bases, with 12 bases separating them. The germline V gene has CDR1 MNHNY and CDR2 SVGAGI (reference sequence). Points from the study as a whole: TCRB CDR3 length was moderately but significantly reduced in all four CD4+ subsets of Type 1 diabetes patients.

The receptor was isolated from a man aged 25 to 40 with type 1 diabetes. V and J are TRBV6-6 and TRBJ2-2; D gene unclear. The sample consisted of naive CD4+ T cells from blood. DNA of the CDR3: TGTGCCAGCAGTTACTCGAGGCTGCGGCGCACCGGGGAGCTGTTTTTT. This encodes CASSYSRLRRTGELFF.